These 8 T cell receptor beta chains came from one sample sequenced in a study of blood T cell repertoires in COVID-19. Sequencing was performed with immunoSEQ multiplex PCR; in TCRdb, only in-frame clones are kept and a portion is missing. Of about 74,000 clones in the sample, roughly 84% are singletons; the top ten hold over 25%. Source material: peripheral blood. The receptor source for this set is a woman aged 80 or older with active or convalescent COVID-19.

This clone was recorded once. This sequence joins TRBV6-5 and TRBJ2-2; 9 nucleotides match TRBD1. The CDR3 covers 15 residues. V shed 4 bases and J 0 bases; nucleotides not matched to a gene: 0. Germline V gene sequence: CDR1 MNHEY, CDR2 SVGAGI. CDR3 residues: CASSWTGANTGELFF. The CDR3 DNA reads TGTGCCAGCAGTTGGACAGGGGCGAACACCGGGGAGCTGTTTTTT.

The chain has TRBV3-1 (or the pseudogene TRBV3-2) and TRBJ1-2; no clear D gene. From germline, CDR1 is LGHDT and CDR2 YNNKEL (reference sequence). Deletions cut 1 base from V and 4 bases from J, with 13 bases between. This CDR3 is 15 amino acids long. CDR3: CASSQGPGVGYGYTF. CDR3 DNA sequence: TGTGCCAGCAGCCAAGGCCCAGGCGTGGGCTATGGCTACACCTTC.

This chain uses TRBV4-2 with TRBJ2-7, with 11 bases that match TRBD2. Germline assignment: CDR1 LGHNA and CDR2 YNFKEQ. After removal of 4 bases from V and 2 bases from J, the junction contained 1 base not matched to a gene. The CDR3 contains 14 residues. The CDR3 reads CASSLGLAAYEQYF. CDR3 DNA sequence: TGTGCCAGCAGCCTGGGACTAGCGGCCTACGAGCAGTACTTC.

The rearrangement joins TRBV11-2 to TRBJ1-4; no firm D call. Trimming removed 7 bases at V and 4 bases at J, with 16 bases between. This CDR3 has 15 residues. Germline CDR1 SGHAT, CDR2 FQNNGV. The CDR3 reads CASTLEAGFNEKLFF. CDR3 nucleotide sequence: TGTGCCAGCACCCTAGAGGCAGGTTTTAATGAAAAACTGTTTTTT.

V usage is TRBV5-4 and J usage is TRBJ2-3; D is ambiguous. The ends were cut back, 1 base at V and 1 base at J, with 7 bases in the middle. The CDR3 loop spans 14 amino acids. The V gene's germline CDR1 is SGHNT and CDR2 YYREEE (reference sequence). The CDR3 DNA is TGTGCCAGCAGCTTGATGGTAGGCACAGATACGCAGTATTTT. Encoded protein: CASSLMVGTDTQYF.

J is TRBJ1-2 and V is TRBV19; 9 positions match TRBD1. Germline loops: CDR1 LNHDA, CDR2 SQIVND (reference sequence). The junction had 9 bases not matched to a gene; V was cut back by 5 bases and J by 8 bases. The CDR3 has 14 residues. The CDR3, as DNA: TGTGCCAGTAGTCCCGGGACAGGGTCACGGGGCTACACCTTC. Translating gives CASSPGTGSRGYTF. Filled out from reference TRBV19 and TRBJ1-2, the complete variable domain reads DGGITQSPKYLFRKEGQNVTLSCEQNLNHDAMYWYRQDPGQGLRLIYYSQIVNDFQKGDIAEGYSVSREKKESFPLTVTSAQKNPTAFYLCASSPGTGSRGYTFGSGTRLTVV.

The chain has TRBV6-1 and TRBJ1-2; perhaps TRBD1 as D (6 bases). Per the germline V gene, CDR1 is MNHNS and CDR2 is SASEGT. The CDR3 totals 14 residues. Trimming removed 2 bases at V and 4 bases at J, with 11 bases between. The CDR3 here is CASSERGTRYGYTF. CDR3 nucleotide sequence: TGTGCCAGCAGTGAAAGAGGGACACGCTATGGCTACACCTTC.

This clone was picked up a small number of times. The chain combines TRBV11-3 with TRBJ2-1; 10 nucleotides match TRBD2. The germline gives CDR1 SGHNT, CDR2 YENEEA. There are 15 residues in the CDR3. Trimming took 4 bases from V and 3 from J; bases not matched to a gene: 3. The CDR3 DNA sequence: TGTGCCAGCAGCTCCGGGACTAGCGTCTACAATGAGCAGTTCTTC. Its translation: CASSSGTSVYNEQFF.